This T cell receptor beta chain was captured in a study of T cells after yellow fever vaccination. This CDR3 contains 16 residues. Germline CDR1 and CDR2: SGHVS and FQNEAQ. With V trimmed by 3 bases and J by 6 bases, 6 bases remained unmatched. Each CDR3 protein is one row after TCRdb ran MiXCR on the 5' RACE reads. Of 140,000 to 150,000 distinct CDR3 sequences in the sample, just over 6.5% were seen once. This clonotype was detected many times. The antigen is unknown. Study findings and constraints: Post-booster samples contained most primary-vaccination clones (around 95% CD4, roughly 88% CD8). Abundant clonotypes from the bulk population could contaminate FACS-sorted repertoires. Just a small share of clonotypes turned up in the CD4 compartment as well as the CD8 compartment.

The source is a man aged 30 to 39 who received the YFV17D yellow fever vaccine. The sample was CD4+ T cells sorted from PBMCs, taken 10 days after the yellow fever booster vaccination. The V gene is TRBV7-8, the J gene TRBJ1-6; 9 bases fit TRBD1. The CDR3 spells CASSFGTGIFNSPLHF. The CDR3 bases are TGTGCCAGCAGCTTCGGGACAGGGATTTTTAATTCACCCCTCCACTTT.